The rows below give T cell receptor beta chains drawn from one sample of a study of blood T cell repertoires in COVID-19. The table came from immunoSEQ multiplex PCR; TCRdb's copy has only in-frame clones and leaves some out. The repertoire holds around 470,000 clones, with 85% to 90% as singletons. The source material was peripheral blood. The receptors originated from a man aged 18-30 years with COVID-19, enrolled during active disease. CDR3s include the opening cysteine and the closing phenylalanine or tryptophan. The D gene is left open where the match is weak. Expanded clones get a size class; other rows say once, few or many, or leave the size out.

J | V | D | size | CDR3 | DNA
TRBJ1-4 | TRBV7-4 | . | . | CASSLVGVRGAGVEKLFF | TGTGCCAGCAGCTTAGTTGGCGTGCGGGGGGCGGGTGTTGAAAAACTGTTTTTT
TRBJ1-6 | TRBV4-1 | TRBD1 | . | CASSHPGQDKSPLHF | TGCGCCAGCAGCCACCCCGGACAGGATAAATCACCCCTCCACTTT
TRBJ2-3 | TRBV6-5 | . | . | CAGEGEYTDTQYF | TGTGCCGGTGAGGGCGAGTACACAGATACGCAGTATTTT
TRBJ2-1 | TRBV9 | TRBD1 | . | CASSTGQGSYNEQFF | TGTGCCAGCAGCACTGGACAGGGGTCCTACAATGAGCAGTTCTTC
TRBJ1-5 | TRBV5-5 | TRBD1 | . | CASSSTGGSNQPQHF | TGTGCCAGCAGTTCGACAGGGGGAAGTAATCAGCCCCAGCATTTT
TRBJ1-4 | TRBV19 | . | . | CASSLSPRELFF | TGTGCCAGTAGCCTCTCACCGCGGGAACTGTTTTTT
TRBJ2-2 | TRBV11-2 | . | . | CASSPGVNTGELFF | TGTGCCAGCAGCCCAGGGGTGAACACCGGGGAGCTGTTTTTT
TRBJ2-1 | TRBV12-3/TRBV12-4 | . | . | CASRSGLVQFF | TGTGCCAGCAGGTCGGGTTTAGTTCAGTTCTTC
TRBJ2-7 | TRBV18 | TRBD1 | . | CASSQDRGKYEQYF | TGTGCCAGCTCCCAAGACAGGGGAAAATACGAGCAGTACTTC
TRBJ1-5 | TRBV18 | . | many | CASSLKGDQPQHF | TGTGCCAGCTCACTCAAAGGGGATCAGCCCCAGCATTTT
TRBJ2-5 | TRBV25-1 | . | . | CASRNPDGGQYF | TGTGCCAGCAGAAACCCGGATGGGGGGCAGTACTTC
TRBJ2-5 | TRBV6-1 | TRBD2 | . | CASSESGRAETQYF | TGTGCCAGCAGTGAAAGCGGGAGGGCGGAGACCCAGTACTTC
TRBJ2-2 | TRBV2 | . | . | CASSEAFPGTGELFF | TGTGCCAGCAGTGAAGCGTTCCCGGGGACCGGGGAGCTGTTTTTT
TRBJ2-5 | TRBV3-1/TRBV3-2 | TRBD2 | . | CASSQRTSGRKETQYF | TGTGCCAGCAGCCAAAGGACTAGCGGTAGAAAAGAGACCCAGTACTTC
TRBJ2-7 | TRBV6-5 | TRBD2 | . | CASSQYPGGYEQYF | TGTGCCAGCAGTCAATACCCGGGAGGCTACGAGCAGTACTTC
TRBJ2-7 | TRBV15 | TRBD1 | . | CATSTGDRAHEQYF | TGTGCCACCAGCACTGGGGACAGGGCCCACGAGCAGTACTTC
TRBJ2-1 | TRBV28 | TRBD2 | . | CASSLLAGGRNEQFF | TGTGCCAGCAGTTTATTGGCGGGGGGGCGTAATGAGCAGTTCTTC
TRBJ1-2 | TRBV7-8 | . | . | CASSAGDRFNGYTF | TGTGCCAGCAGCGCCGGAGACAGGTTCAATGGCTACACCTTC
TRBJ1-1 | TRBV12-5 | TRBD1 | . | CASGLVQGGNTEAFF | TGTGCTAGTGGTTTGGTACAGGGGGGGAACACTGAAGCTTTCTTT
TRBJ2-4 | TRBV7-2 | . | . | CASSLGALAKNIQYF | TGTGCCAGCAGTCTAGGGGCCCTAGCCAAAAACATTCAGTACTTC
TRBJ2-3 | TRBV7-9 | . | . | CAIIPVTVGRDTQYF | TGTGCCATAATACCAGTGACAGTGGGTAGGGATACGCAGTATTTT
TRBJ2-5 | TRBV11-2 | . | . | CASSLAGFAETQYF | TGTGCCAGCAGCTTAGCCGGGTTTGCCGAGACCCAGTACTTC
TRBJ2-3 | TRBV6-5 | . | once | CASSYQGYTQYF | TGTGCCAGCAGTTACCAGGGATATACGCAGTATTTT
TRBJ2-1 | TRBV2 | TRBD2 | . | CASRPGLSSYNEQFF | TGTGCCAGCAGGCCGGGACTATCCTCCTACAATGAGCAGTTCTTC
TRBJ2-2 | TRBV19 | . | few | CASSLAGGPVGELFF | TGTGCCAGTAGCTTAGCCGGAGGGCCGGTCGGGGAGCTGTTTTTT
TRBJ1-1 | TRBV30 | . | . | CAWSQGRAEAFF | TGTGCCTGGAGTCAGGGTAGGGCTGAAGCTTTCTTT
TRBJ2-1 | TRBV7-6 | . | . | CASSFSLYNEQFF | TGTGCCAGCAGCTTCTCACTCTACAATGAGCAGTTCTTC
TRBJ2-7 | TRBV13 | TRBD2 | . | CASSLLRGGRAVSSEQYF | TGTGCCAGCAGCTTACTACGGGGCGGGAGGGCCGTGTCGAGTGAGCAGTACTTC
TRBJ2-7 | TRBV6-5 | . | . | CASRSYREQYF | TGTGCCAGCAGGTCCTACCGCGAGCAGTACTTC
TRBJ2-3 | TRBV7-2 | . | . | CASSPTPIGIYTDTQYF | TGTGCCAGCAGCCCCACCCCTATCGGGATTTACACAGATACGCAGTATTTT
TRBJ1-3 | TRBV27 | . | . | CASSRDKAGNTIYF | TGTGCCAGCAGTCGGGACAAGGCTGGAAACACCATATATTTT
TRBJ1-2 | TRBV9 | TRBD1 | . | CASSAWDRAPVGYTF | TGTGCCAGCAGCGCCTGGGACAGGGCGCCTGTTGGCTACACCTTC